This TCR beta chain was profiled in a study of molecular identifiers for immune sequencing clone quantification. As to this clonotype: This may arise from a read error, as a much more abundant clone is one base away.

This CDR3 has 14 amino acids. Germline V lookup: CDR1 MNHEY, CDR2 SMNVEV (reference sequence). V lost 2 bases to trimming and J lost 3 bases; unmatched junction nucleotides: 3. TCRdb called the PCR reads again in MiXCR, with one record for every CDR3 protein. The data show just under 650,000 distinct CDR3 sequences, nearly 20% seen once. The sample consisted of naive CD8+ T cells from blood, with Jurkat cell RNA spiked in. Subset meaning: FACS-sorted CD8+CD4-CCR7+CD45RA+ naive T cells. This TCR came from a human donor in good health. Some libraries in this study had Jurkat cell RNA spiked in. This chain uses TRBV27 with TRBJ2-7; 8 positions match TRBD1. The CDR3 sequence is CASSLQGAHYEQYF. CDR3 coding DNA: TGTGCCAGCAGTTTACAGGGGGCCCACTACGAGCAGTACTTC.